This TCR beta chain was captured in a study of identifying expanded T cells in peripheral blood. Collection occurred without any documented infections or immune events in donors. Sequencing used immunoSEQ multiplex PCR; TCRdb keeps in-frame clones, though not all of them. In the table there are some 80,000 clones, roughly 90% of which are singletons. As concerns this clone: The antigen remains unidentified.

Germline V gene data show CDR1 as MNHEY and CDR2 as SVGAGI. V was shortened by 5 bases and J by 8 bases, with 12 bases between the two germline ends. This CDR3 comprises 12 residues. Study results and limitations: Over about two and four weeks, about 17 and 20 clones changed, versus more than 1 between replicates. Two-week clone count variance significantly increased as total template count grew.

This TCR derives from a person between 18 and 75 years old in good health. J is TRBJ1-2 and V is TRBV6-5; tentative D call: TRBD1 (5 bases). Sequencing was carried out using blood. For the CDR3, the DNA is TGTGCCAGCAGTACCGGGACGATAGGCTACACCTTC. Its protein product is CASSTGTIGYTF.